This T cell receptor beta chain came from a study of read filtering for tumor transcriptome and immune sequencing. Germline V gives CDR1 SGHVS, CDR2 FQNEAQ. CDR3 length equals 16 residues. The ends were cut back, 6 bases at V and 4 bases at J, with 16 bases in the middle. This clonotype was seen at least ten times. Molecular barcoded adaptors covering alpha/delta and beta/gamma chains were used on 400 to 450 ng RNA. TCRdb recomputed calls from the reads with MiXCR, one row per CDR3 protein. The data contain 5,000 to 6,500 distinct CDR3 sequences, around 22% of them singletons. Sequences were obtained from a population of CD138-negative cells sorted from bone marrow. This TCR came from a donor at least 40 years old with multiple myeloma. The V gene is TRBV7-8, the J gene TRBJ1-6, with a weak D call TRBD1 (6 bases). The CDR3 loop is CASRGLAGHYNSPLHF. As DNA, the CDR3 is TGTGCCAGCAGGGGATTGGCGGGACATTATAATTCACCCCTCCACTTT.